A single sample gave rise to the 2 T cell receptor beta chains below, sequenced in a study of tumour-infiltrating T cells in Burkitt lymphoma. The data were produced by immunoSEQ multiplex PCR, yet TCRdb's version contains in-frame clones alone and is incomplete. The sample contains approximately 2,100 clones, around 16% of which appear only once. The source material was tumor tissue from a relapse. These receptors all stem from a human donor with relapsed Burkitt lymphoma.

The rearrangement joins TRBV5-1 to TRBJ2-1; D might be TRBD1 or TRBD2, each matching 5 bases. V dropped 0 bases and J dropped 3 bases, with 10 bases sitting between them. CDR1 is SGHRS, CDR2 YFSETQ, per germline. CDR3 length equals 15 residues. CDR3 loop: CASSLGGPGYNEQFF. DNA for the CDR3: TGCGCCAGCAGCTTGGGGGGACCGGGCTACAATGAGCAGTTCTTC.

Concerning this clone itself: Compared with germline, one end of the junction differs, possibly owing to a read error. Distinct nucleotide sequences in the sample also encode this CDR3. This chain joins TRBV7-9 and TRBJ2-6; TRBD2 might be the D (6 bases). There are 18 residues in the CDR3. CDR1 is SEHNR and CDR2 is FQNEAQ in the germline V gene (reference sequence). The CDR3, as DNA: TGTGCCAGCAGGAAACTAGGGATAGGGGACTCTGGGGCCAACGTCCTGACTTTT. Its protein is CASRKLGIGDSGANVLTF.